The 5 T cell receptor beta chains given below trace back to one sample, sequenced in a study of cytomegalovirus exposure and HLA in healthy donors. TCRdb's table, derived via immunoSEQ multiplex PCR, lists solely in-frame clones and lacks some. The sample has 52,000 or so clones; approximately 89% are singletons. The sequenced sample consisted of PBMCs. The receptor set was obtained from a woman aged 18-29 years in good health and CMV-seronegative.

V gene TRBV11-2 combines with J gene TRBJ2-1; weak D call: TRBD2 (5 bases). This CDR3 contains 15 residues. Germline V gives CDR1 SGHAT, CDR2 FQNNGV. Between the trimmed V and J ends, which lost 5 bases and 0 bases, there was a span of 11 bases. CDR3 nucleotide sequence: TGTGCCAGCAGCGCCCGGGGAAGCTCCTACAATGAGCAGTTCTTC. It codes for CASSARGSSYNEQFF. Full variable domain (outside the CDR3, taken from reference TRBV11-2 and TRBJ2-1): EAGVAQSPRYKIIEKRQSVAFWCNPISGHATLYWYQQILGQGPKLLIQFQNNGVVDDSQLPKDRFSAERLKGVDSTLKIQPAKLEDSAVYLCASSARGSSYNEQFFGPGTRLTVL.

This clone appeared once. This sequence joins TRBV7-3 and TRBJ2-1, with D perhaps TRBD2 (5 bases). Looked up from germline, CDR1 is SGHTA and CDR2 is FQGTGA. The CDR3 covers 13 residues. Trimming shortened V by 8 bases and J by 8 bases, and 16 bases separated the two germline ends. The CDR3 DNA is TGTGCCAGCGCCTCTCCGGGGAGCTATGAGCAGTTCTTC. It yields the protein CASASPGSYEQFF.

The chain employs TRBV5-4 and TRBJ2-2, with 8 bases identical to TRBD2. J lost 0 bases, V lost 5 bases, and 3 bases had no gene match. Germline V lookup: CDR1 SGHNT, CDR2 YYREEE (reference sequence). The CDR3 is 15 residues long. The CDR3 coding sequence is TGTGCCAGCAGGAGCGGGAGAGCGAACACCGGGGAGCTGTTTTTT. The encoded protein is CASRSGRANTGELFF.

The V gene is TRBV27, the J gene TRBJ1-2, with D maybe TRBD1 (6 bases). This CDR3 contains 15 residues. Germline CDR1 reads MNHEY; CDR2 reads SMNVEV (reference sequence). V was shortened by 6 bases and J by 0 bases, with 14 bases between the two germline ends. The CDR3 spells CASRGAIEANYGYTF. The CDR3 coding sequence is TGTGCCAGCAGGGGGGCCATAGAAGCTAACTATGGCTACACCTTC.

In DNA, the CDR3 is TGCGCCAGCAGCCAAGATCCCCGGGACAGAACCTACGAGCAGTACTTC. This codes for CASSQDPRDRTYEQYF. The chain is built from TRBV4-3 and TRBJ2-7; 7 bases are shared with TRBD1. The length of the CDR3 is 16 residues. Germline values: CDR1 LGHNA, CDR2 YSLEER. V was clipped by 0 bases and J by 2 bases; unmatched bases: 7.